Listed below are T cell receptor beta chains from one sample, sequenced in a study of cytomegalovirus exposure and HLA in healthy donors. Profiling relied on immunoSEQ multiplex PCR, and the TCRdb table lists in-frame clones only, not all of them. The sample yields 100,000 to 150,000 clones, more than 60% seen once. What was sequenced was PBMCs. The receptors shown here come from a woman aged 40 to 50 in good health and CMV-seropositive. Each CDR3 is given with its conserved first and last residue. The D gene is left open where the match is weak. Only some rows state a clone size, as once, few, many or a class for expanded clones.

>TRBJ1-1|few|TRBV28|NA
CASTPGQNTEAFF
TGTGCCAGCACCCCGGGACAGAACACTGAAGCTTTCTTT
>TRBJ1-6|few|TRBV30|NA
CAYLPGPDIYNSPLHF
TGTGCCTACTTACCCGGGCCGGACATCTATAATTCACCCCTCCACTTT
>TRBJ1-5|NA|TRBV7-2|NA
CASSSSSLSNQPQHF
TGTGCCAGCAGCTCCAGTTCCTTGAGCAATCAGCCCCAGCATTTT
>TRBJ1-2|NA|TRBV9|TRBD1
CASRGDRGRLNGYTF
TGTGCCAGCAGGGGCGACAGGGGGCGATTAAATGGCTACACCTTC
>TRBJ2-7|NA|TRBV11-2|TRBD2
CASRFNPGLAGGESYEQYF
TGTGCCAGCAGGTTTAATCCGGGACTAGCGGGAGGAGAGTCCTACGAGCAGTACTTC
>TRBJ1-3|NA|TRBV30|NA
CAWSTGSAGNTIYF
TGTGCCTGGTCTACAGGTTCGGCTGGAAACACCATATATTTT
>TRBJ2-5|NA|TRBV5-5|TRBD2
CASNPRSGGQETQYF
TGTGCCAGCAACCCCCGGAGCGGGGGCCAAGAGACCCAGTACTTC
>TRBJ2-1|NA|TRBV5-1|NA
CASRTGEPYNEQFF
TGCGCCAGCAGGACGGGAGAGCCCTACAATGAGCAGTTCTTC
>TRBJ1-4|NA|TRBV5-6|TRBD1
CASSYGTGRPEKLFF
TGTGCCAGCAGCTACGGGACAGGGCGACCCGAAAAACTGTTTTTT
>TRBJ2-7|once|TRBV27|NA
CASSLSTDSAYEQYF
TGTGCCAGCAGTTTATCAACGGACTCTGCCTACGAGCAGTACTTC
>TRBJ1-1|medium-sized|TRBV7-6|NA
CASSLEGVGTEAFF
TGTGCCAGCAGCTTAGAAGGGGTGGGCACTGAAGCTTTCTTT
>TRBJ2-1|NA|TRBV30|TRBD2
CAWSAWTSGRDNEQFF
TGTGCCTGGAGTGCCTGGACTAGCGGGAGAGACAATGAGCAGTTCTTC
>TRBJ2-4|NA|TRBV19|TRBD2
CASSPSASGRAQTAKNIQYF
TGTGCCAGTAGTCCCTCTGCCAGCGGGAGGGCCCAGACAGCCAAAAACATTCAGTACTTC
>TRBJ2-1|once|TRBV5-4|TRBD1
CASSPSGTGNYNEQFF
TGTGCCAGCAGCCCCTCCGGGACAGGGAACTACAATGAGCAGTTCTTC
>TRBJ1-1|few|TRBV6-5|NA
CASRPRGSVTEAFF
TGTGCCAGCAGACCTCGGGGATCCGTCACTGAAGCTTTCTTT
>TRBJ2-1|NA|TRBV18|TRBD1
CASSPQQGTYNEQFF
TGTGCCAGCTCACCCCAACAGGGGACCTACAATGAGCAGTTCTTC
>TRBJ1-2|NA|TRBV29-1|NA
CSVDGTGQNYGYTF
TGCAGCGTTGACGGGACTGGGCAAAACTATGGCTACACCTTC
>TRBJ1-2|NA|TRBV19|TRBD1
CASSNRDRGDYGYTF
TGTGCCAGTAGTAACCGGGACAGGGGTGACTATGGCTACACCTTC
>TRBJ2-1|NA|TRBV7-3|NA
CASSLSGSSYNEQFF
TGTGCCAGCAGCTTATCCGGGAGCTCCTACAATGAGCAGTTCTTC
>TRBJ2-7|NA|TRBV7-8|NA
CASSLAVSHVYEQYF
TGTGCCAGCAGCTTAGCCGTTAGCCACGTCTACGAGCAGTACTTC
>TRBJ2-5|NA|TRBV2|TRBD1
CASSATNRGIETQYF
TGTGCCAGCAGTGCTACTAACAGGGGGATAGAGACCCAGTACTTC
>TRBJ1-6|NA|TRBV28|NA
CASSLVTGMDSPLHF
TGTGCCAGCAGTTTAGTTACGGGGATGGATTCACCCCTCCACTTT
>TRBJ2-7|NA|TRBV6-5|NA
CASSYSDGRIGEQYF
TGTGCCAGCAGTTACTCGGATGGGAGAATTGGGGAGCAGTACTTC
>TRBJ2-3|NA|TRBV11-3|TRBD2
CASSAGGADTQYF
TGTGCCAGCAGCGCGGGGGGGGCAGATACGCAGTATTTT
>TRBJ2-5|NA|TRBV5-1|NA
CASSLSSPRETQYF
TGCGCCAGCAGCCTTTCCTCCCCGAGGGAGACCCAGTACTTC
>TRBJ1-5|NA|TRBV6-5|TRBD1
CASRQGGSNQPQHF
TGTGCCAGCCGTCAGGGGGGCAGCAATCAGCCCCAGCATTTT
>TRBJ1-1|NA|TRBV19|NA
CASSTNRRNTEAFF
TGTGCCAGTAGTACCAACAGGAGGAACACTGAAGCTTTCTTT
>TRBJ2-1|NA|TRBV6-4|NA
CASSTSSGTGEFF
TGTGCCAGCAGTACCTCCTCCGGGACGGGAGAGTTCTTC
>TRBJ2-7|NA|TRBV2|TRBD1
CASSDGQAPYEQYF
TGTGCCAGCAGTGATGGACAGGCGCCCTACGAGCAGTACTTC
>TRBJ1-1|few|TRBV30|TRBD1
CAWSGTGNTEAFF
TGTGCCTGGTCGGGGACAGGGAACACTGAAGCTTTCTTT
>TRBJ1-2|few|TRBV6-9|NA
CASSGQSAANYGYTF
TGTGCCAGCAGTGGACAGAGCGCGGCCAACTATGGCTACACCTTC
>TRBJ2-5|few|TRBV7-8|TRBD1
CASRPGTAQETQYF
TGTGCCAGCAGACCCGGGACAGCCCAAGAGACCCAGTACTTC
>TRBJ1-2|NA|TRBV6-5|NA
CASSYEGADYGYTF
TGTGCCAGCAGTTACGAGGGCGCAGACTATGGCTACACCTTC
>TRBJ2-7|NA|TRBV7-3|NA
CASKKNAGPYEQYF
TGTGCCAGCAAGAAAAACGCGGGACCTTACGAGCAGTACTTC
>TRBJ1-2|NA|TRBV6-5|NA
CASSITGINNYGYTF
TGTGCCAGCAGTATAACAGGAATCAATAACTATGGCTACACCTTC
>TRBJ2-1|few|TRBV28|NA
CASWAASIGNEQFF
TGTGCCAGCTGGGCAGCTAGCATCGGCAATGAGCAGTTCTTC
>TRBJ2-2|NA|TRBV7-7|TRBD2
CASSLRLAGVEAGELFF
TGTGCTAGCAGCTTACGGCTAGCGGGAGTTGAGGCCGGGGAGCTGTTTTTT
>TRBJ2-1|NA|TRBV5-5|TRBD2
CASSPLSGSGTSNEQFF
TGTGCCAGCAGTCCTCTTAGCGGGAGCGGAACCTCCAATGAGCAGTTCTTC
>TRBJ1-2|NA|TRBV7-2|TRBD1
CATPIRGQGYGYTF
TGTGCCACCCCCATAAGGGGACAGGGGTATGGCTACACCTTC
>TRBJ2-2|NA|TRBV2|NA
CASTRAGELFF
TGTGCCAGCACCCGGGCCGGGGAGCTGTTTTTT
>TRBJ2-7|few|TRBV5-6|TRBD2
CASRPGGPSGNRQQYF
TGTGCCAGCAGGCCGGGGGGGCCTAGCGGGAACCGCCAGCAGTACTTC
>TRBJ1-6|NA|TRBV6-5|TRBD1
CASSPRGVSPLHF
TGTGCCAGCAGTCCCAGGGGGGTTTCACCCCTCCACTTT
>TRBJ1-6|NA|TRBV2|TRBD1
CASRPSGTGISPLHF
TGTGCCAGCAGACCTTCCGGGACAGGGATTTCACCCCTCCACTTT
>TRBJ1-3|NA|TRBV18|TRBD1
CASSLNPTGSGNTIYF
TGTGCCAGCTCACTCAACCCGACAGGGTCAGGAAACACCATATATTTT
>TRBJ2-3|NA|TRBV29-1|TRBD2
CSVELAGGPGTDTQYF
TGCAGCGTTGAATTAGCGGGAGGGCCCGGGACAGATACGCAGTATTTT
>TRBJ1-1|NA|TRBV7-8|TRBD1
CASSSDRGSTEAFF
TGTGCCAGCAGCTCAGACAGGGGTTCCACTGAAGCTTTCTTT
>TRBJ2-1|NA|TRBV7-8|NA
CASSFSLNEQFF
TGTGCCAGCAGCTTCTCCCTCAATGAGCAGTTCTTC